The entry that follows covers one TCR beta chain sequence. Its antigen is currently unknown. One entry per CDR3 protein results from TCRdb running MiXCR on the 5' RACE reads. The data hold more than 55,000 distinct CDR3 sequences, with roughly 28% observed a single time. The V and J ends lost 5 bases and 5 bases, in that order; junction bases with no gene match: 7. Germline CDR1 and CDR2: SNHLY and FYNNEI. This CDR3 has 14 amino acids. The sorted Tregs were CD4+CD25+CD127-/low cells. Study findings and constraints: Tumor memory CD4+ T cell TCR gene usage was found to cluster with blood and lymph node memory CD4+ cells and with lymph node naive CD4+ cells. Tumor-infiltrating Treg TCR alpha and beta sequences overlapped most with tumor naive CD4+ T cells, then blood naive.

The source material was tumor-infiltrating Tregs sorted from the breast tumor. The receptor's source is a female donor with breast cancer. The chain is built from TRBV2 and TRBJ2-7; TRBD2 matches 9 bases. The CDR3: CASSLAGTVDEQYF. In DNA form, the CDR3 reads TGTGCCAGCAGTCTAGCGGGGACTGTTGACGAGCAGTACTTC.